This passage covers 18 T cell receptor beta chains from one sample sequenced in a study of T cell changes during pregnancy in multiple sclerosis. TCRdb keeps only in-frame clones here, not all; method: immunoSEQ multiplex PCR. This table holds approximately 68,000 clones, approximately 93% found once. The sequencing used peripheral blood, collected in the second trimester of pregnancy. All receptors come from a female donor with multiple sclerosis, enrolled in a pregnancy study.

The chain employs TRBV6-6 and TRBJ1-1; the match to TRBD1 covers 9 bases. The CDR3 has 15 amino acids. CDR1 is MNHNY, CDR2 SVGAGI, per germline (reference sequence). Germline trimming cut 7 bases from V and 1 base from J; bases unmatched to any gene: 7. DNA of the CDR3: TGTGCCAGCATTGAGGGACAGGGACCGAACACTGAAGCTTTCTTT. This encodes CASIEGQGPNTEAFF.

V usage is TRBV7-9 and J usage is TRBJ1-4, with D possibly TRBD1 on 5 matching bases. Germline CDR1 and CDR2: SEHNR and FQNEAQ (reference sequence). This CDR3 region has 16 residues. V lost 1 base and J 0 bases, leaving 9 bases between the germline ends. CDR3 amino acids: CASSLVQVATNEKLFF. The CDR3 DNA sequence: TGTGCCAGCAGCTTAGTACAGGTCGCAACTAATGAAAAACTGTTTTTT.

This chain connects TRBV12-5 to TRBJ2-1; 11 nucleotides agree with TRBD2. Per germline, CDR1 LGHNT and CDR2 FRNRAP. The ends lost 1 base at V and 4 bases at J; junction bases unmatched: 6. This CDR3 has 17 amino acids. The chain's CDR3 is CASGLALAGGFYNEQFF. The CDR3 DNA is TGTGCTAGTGGTTTGGCCCTAGCGGGAGGATTTTACAATGAGCAGTTCTTC.

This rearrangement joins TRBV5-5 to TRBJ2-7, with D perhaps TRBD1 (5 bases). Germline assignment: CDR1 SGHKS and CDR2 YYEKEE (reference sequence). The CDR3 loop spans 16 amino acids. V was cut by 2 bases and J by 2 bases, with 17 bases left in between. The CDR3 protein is CASSLGMAGKTYEQYF. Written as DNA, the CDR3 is TGTGCCAGCAGCTTAGGCATGGCAGGGAAAACCTACGAGCAGTACTTC.

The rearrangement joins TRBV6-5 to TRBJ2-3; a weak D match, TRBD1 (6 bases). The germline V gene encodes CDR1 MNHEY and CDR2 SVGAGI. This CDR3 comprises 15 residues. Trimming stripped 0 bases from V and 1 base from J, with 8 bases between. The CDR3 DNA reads TGTGCCAGCAGTTACTCTTACAGGGGCACAGATACGCAGTATTTT. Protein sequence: CASSYSYRGTDTQYF.

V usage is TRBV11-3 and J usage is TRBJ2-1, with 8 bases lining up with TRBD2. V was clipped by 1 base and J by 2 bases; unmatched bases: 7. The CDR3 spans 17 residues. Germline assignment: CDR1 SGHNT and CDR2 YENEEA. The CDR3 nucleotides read TGTGCCAGCAGCTTAGGGTCGCGGGGGGAAACCTACAATGAGCAGTTCTTC. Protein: CASSLGSRGETYNEQFF.

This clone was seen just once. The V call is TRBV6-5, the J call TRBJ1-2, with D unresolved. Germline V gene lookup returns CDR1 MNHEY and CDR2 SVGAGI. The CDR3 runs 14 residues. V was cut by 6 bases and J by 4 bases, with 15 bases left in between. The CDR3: CASSRGSMRYGYTF. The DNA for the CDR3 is TGTGCCAGCAGCCGAGGGTCGATGCGCTATGGCTACACCTTC.

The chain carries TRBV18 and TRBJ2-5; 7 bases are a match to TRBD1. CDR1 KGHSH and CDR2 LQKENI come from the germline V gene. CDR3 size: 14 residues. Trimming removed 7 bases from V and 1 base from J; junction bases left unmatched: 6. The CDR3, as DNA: TGTGCCAGCTTGGAACAGGGGCCCCAAGAGACCCAGTACTTC. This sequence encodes CASLEQGPQETQYF. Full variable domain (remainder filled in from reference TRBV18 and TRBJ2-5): NAGVMQNPRHLVRRRGQEARLRCSPMKGHSHVYWYRQLPEEGLKFMVYLQKENIIDESGMPKERFSAEFPKEGPSILRIQQVVRGDSAAYFCASLEQGPQETQYFGPGTRLLVL.

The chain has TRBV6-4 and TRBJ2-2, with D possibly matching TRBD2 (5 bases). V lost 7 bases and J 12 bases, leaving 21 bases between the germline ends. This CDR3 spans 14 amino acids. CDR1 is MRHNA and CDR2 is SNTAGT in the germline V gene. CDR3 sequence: CASTSEAGTGKLFF. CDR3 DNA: TGTGCCAGCACGTCGGAGGCTGGAACTGGGAAGCTGTTTTTT.

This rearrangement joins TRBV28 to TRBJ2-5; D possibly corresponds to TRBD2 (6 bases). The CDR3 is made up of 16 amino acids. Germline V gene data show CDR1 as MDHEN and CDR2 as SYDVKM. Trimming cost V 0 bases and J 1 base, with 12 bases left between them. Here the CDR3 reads CASSLWGGAFQETQYF. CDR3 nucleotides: TGTGCCAGCAGTTTATGGGGGGGAGCGTTCCAAGAGACCCAGTACTTC.

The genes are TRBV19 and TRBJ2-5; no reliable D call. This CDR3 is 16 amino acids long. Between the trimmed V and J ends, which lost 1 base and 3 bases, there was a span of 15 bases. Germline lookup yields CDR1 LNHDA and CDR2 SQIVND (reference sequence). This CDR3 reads CASSIGILVGEETQYF. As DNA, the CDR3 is TGTGCCAGTAGTATAGGTATTTTAGTCGGAGAAGAGACCCAGTACTTC.

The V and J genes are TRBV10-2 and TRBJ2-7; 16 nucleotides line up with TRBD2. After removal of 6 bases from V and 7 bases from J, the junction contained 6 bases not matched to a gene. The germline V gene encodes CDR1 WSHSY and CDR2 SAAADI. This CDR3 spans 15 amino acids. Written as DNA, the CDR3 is TGCGCCAGCAGAACCGGGACTAGCGGGAGGGTTGAGCAGTACTTC. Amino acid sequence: CASRTGTSGRVEQYF.

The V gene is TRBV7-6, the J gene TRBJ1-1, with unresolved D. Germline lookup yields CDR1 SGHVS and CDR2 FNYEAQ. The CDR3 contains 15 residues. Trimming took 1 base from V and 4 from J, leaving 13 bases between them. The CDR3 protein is CASSLVEGSGTEAFF. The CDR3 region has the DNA TGTGCCAGCAGCTTAGTGGAGGGATCGGGCACTGAAGCTTTCTTT.

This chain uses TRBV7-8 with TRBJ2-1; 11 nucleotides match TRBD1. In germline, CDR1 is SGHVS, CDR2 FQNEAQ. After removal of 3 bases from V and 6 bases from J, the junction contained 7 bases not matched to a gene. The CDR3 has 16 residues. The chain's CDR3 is CASSFRSGTGGNEQFF. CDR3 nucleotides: TGTGCCAGCAGCTTCCGCTCCGGGACAGGGGGCAATGAGCAGTTCTTC.

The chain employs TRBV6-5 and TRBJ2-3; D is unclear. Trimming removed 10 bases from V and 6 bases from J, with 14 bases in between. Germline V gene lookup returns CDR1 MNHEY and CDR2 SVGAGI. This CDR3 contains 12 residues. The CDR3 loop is CATSSSSDTQYF. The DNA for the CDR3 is TGTGCCACCTCAAGTAGTTCGGATACGCAGTATTTT.

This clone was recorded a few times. In DNA form, the CDR3 reads TGTGCCAGCGGGGAGTTTCAGTACTTC. As protein: CASGEFQYF. The chain has TRBV2 and TRBJ2-7; D may be TRBD2 (5 bases). The V end was cut by 8 bases, the J end by 10 bases, with 9 bases between. Germline-derived CDR1 and CDR2 are SNHLY and FYNNEI. The CDR3 covers 9 residues.

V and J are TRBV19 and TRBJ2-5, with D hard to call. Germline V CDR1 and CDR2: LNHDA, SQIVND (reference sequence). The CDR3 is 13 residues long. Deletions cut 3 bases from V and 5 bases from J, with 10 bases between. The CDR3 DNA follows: TGTGCCAGTAGTATGAGACTCGAGGAGACCCAGTACTTC. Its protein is CASSMRLEETQYF. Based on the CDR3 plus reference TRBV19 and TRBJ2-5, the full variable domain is DGGITQSPKYLFRKEGQNVTLSCEQNLNHDAMYWYRQDPGQGLRLIYYSQIVNDFQKGDIAEGYSVSREKKESFPLTVTSAQKNPTAFYLCASSMRLEETQYFGPGTRLLVL.

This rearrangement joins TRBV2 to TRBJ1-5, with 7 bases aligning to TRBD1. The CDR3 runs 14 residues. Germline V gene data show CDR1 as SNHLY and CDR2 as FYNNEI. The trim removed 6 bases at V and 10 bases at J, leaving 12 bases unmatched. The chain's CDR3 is CASRILTGEGPQHF. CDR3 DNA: TGTGCCAGCAGGATCCTTACAGGGGAAGGCCCCCAGCATTTT.